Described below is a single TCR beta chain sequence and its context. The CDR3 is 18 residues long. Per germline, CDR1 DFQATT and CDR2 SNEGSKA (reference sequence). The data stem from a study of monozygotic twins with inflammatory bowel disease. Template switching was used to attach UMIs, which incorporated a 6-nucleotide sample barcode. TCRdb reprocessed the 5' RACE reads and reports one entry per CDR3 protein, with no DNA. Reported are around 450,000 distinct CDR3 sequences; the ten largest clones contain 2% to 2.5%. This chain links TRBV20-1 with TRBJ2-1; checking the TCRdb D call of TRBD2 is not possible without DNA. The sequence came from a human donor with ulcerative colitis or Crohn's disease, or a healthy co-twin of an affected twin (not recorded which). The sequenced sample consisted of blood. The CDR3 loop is CSARDLGEGTNFFNEQFF.